This T cell receptor (beta chain) was documented in a study of cytomegalovirus exposure and HLA in healthy donors. On this clone: As yet, its antigen is unknown.

From germline, CDR1 is WSHSY and CDR2 SAAADI. The CDR3 sequence is 15 residues long. The germline V and J ends were trimmed by 5 bases and 8 bases, with 19 bases remaining between them. Both 60 Vbeta primers and 13 Jbeta primers went into the PCR. Clones were read by immunoSEQ multiplex PCR, and TCRdb kept only the in-frame ones, dropping some. The data contain 100,000 or so clones, 78% of them singletons. Study-level findings and limits: More clonal expansion characterized HLA-associated TCR beta chains than equally common others in a later analysis. Later analysis showed most CMV-associated TCR beta chains appearing HLA-restricted.

Material for sequencing was PBMCs. The chain carries TRBV10-2 and TRBJ2-1; D remains unclear. This receptor was identified in a man younger than 45 in good health and CMV-seronegative. CDR3: CASSTGSFSSDEQFF. The CDR3 DNA reads TGCGCCAGCAGTACCGGGTCGTTTAGTTCGGATGAGCAGTTCTTC.